The entry that follows covers one T cell receptor beta chain sequence. Antigen: not known. The record originates from a study of monozygotic twins with inflammatory bowel disease. Findings and caveats of the study: Among patients, repertoires may have gained variability from differing immunosuppressive treatments.

CDR1 is LNHDA and CDR2 is SQIVND in the germline V gene (reference sequence). This CDR3 comprises 13 residues. It was 3,000 to 3,500 ng of total RNA that each TCR library used. No DNA is given; TCRdb re-called the 5' RACE reads and lists each CDR3 protein once. The table for this sample gives under 350,000 distinct CDR3 sequences. Specimen: blood. The receptor was derived from a human donor with ulcerative colitis or Crohn's disease, or a healthy co-twin of an affected twin (not recorded which). The chain uses TRBV19 and TRBJ1-1; the D gene TCRdb calls, TRBD1, cannot be checked with no DNA. The chain's CDR3 is CASSIQGSTEAFF.